The 6 T cell receptor beta chains below come from one sample, sequenced in a study of control samples from healthy donors and cancer patients (dated by TCRdb to 2020 to 2022). Library preparation was by the immunoSEQ multiplex PCR assay. TCRdb carries this immuneACCESS record with in-frame sequences only. Its versions omit some clonotypes, under half of them owing to an unresolved V gene in the studies checked, with the rest unexplained. This sample is represented by around 93,000 clones; just over 85% of them were singletons. 13% to 15% of the sample lies in the top ten. The sample consisted of blood. These receptors all come from a man aged 25-45 years in good health.

CDR3 sequence (DNA): TGCGCCAGCAGCTCGGGAGGGACTAGCGGCACCTACAATGAGCAGTTCTTC. This codes for CASSSGGTSGTYNEQFF. The gene calls are TRBV5-1 and TRBJ2-1, with 11 nucleotides matching TRBD2. The CDR3 consists of 17 residues. Germline CDR1 and CDR2: SGHRS and YFSETQ. The J segment lost 2 bases and the V segment lost 3 bases, leaving 7 bases of the junction unmatched.

This chain uses TRBV5-6 with TRBJ2-5; no clear D gene. From germline, CDR1 is SGHDT and CDR2 YYEEEE. This CDR3 comprises 14 residues. Trimming removed 4 bases from V and 5 bases from J, with 15 bases in between. CDR3 DNA: TGTGCCAGCAGCCTGAAGATGGACGGTGAGACCCAGTACTTC. Translated: CASSLKMDGETQYF.

This CDR3 is CASSLRGTANTYNEQFF. The CDR3 DNA is TGCGCCAGCAGCTTGCGGGGGACAGCGAACACCTACAATGAGCAGTTCTTC. V is TRBV5-1 and J is TRBJ2-1, with D possibly TRBD1 on 7 matching bases. The germline V gene encodes CDR1 SGHRS and CDR2 YFSETQ. The V end lost 1 base, the J end lost 2 bases, and 16 bases lay between the germline ends. This CDR3 is built from 17 residues.

The V gene is TRBV5-5, the J gene TRBJ2-3; D is possibly TRBD2 (6 bases). Germline V gene lookup returns CDR1 SGHKS and CDR2 YYEKEE (reference sequence). V shed 0 bases and J shed 1 base, with 12 bases lying between them. The CDR3 runs 16 residues. The CDR3 sequence is CASSLGWPGGTDTQYF. In nucleotides, the CDR3 is TGTGCCAGCAGCTTGGGTTGGCCGGGGGGCACAGATACGCAGTATTTT.

This clone came up a few times. V and J are TRBV19 and TRBJ1-5; TRBD1 aligns across 10 bases. The CDR3 runs 13 residues. Trimming at V came to 7 bases and at J to 6 bases, leaving 3 bases not matched to a gene. Germline loops: CDR1 LNHDA, CDR2 SQIVND (reference sequence). CDR3 region: CASTDRGRQPQHF. As DNA, the CDR3 is TGTGCCAGTACCGACAGGGGGCGTCAGCCCCAGCATTTT.

This clone appeared once. The J gene is TRBJ2-6, the V gene TRBV11-3; D is uncertain. The V and J ends lost 5 bases and 0 bases respectively, with 8 bases between them. The CDR3 spans 15 residues. Germline-derived CDR1 and CDR2 are SGHNT and YENEEA. DNA for the CDR3: TGTGCCAGCAGCCCTAGTAACTCTGGGGCCAACGTCCTGACTTTC. It encodes CASSPSNSGANVLTF. Full variable domain (missing parts from reference TRBV11-3 and TRBJ2-6): EAGVVQSPRYKIIEKKQPVAFWCNPISGHNTLYWYLQNLGQGPELLIRYENEEAVDDSQLPKDRFSAERLKGVDSTLKIQPAELGDSAVYLCASSPSNSGANVLTFGAGSRLTVL.